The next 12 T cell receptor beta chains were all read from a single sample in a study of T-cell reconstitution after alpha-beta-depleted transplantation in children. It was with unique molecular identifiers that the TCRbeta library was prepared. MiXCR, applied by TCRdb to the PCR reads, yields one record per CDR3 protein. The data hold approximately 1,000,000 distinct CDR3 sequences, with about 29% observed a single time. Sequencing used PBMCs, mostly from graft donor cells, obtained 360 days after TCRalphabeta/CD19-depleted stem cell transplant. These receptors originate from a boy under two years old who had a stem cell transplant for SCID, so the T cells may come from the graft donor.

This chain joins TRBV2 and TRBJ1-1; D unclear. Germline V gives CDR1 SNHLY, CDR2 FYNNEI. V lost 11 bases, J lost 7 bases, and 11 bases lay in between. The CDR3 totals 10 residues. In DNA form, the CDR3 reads TGTGCCTTCTGTTTACTTGAAGCTTTCTTT. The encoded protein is CAFCLLEAFF.

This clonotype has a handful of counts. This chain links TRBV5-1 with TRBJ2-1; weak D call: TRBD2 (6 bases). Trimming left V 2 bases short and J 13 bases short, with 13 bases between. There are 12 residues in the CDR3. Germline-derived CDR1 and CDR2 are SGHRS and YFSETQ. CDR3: CASSFGGVDQFF. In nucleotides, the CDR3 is TGCGCCAGCAGCTTTGGAGGGGTCGACCAGTTCTTC.

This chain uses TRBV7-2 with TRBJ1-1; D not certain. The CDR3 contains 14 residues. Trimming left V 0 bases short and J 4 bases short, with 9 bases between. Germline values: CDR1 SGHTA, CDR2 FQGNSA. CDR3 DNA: TGTGCCAGCAGCTTAGCGTCGGGGTTCACTGAAGCTTTCTTT. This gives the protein CASSLASGFTEAFF.

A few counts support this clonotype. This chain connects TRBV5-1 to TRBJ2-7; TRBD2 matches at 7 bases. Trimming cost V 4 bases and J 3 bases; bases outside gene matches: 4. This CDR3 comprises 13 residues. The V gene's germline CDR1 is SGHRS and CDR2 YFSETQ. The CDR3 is CASSPGLLYEQYF. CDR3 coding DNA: TGCGCCAGCAGCCCGGGACTACTCTACGAGCAGTACTTC.

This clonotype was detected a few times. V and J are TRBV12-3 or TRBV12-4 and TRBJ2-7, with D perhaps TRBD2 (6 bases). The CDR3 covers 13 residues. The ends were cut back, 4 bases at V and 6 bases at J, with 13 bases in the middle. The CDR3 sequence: CASSSVGGLEQYF. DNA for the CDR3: TGTGCCAGCAGTTCGGTCGGGGGTCTCGAGCAGTACTTC.

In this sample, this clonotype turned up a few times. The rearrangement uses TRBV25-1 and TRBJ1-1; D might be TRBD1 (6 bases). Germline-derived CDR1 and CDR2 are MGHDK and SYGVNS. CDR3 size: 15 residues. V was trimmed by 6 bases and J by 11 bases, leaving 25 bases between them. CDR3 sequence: CASSDPGQGPSGAFF. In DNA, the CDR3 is TGTGCCAGCAGCGACCCGGGGCAGGGGCCCTCGGGGGCTTTCTTT.

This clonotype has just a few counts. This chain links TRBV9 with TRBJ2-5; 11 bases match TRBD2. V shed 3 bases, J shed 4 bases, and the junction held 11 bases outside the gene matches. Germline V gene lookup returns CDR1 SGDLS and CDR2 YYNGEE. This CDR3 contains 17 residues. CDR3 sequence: CASSEPLAGGHRETQYF. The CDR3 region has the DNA TGTGCCAGCAGCGAACCATTAGCGGGGGGGCATCGAGAGACCCAGTACTTC.

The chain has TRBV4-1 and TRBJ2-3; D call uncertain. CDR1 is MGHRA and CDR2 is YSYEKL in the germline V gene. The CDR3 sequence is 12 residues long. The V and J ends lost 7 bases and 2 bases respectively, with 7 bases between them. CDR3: CASNRDTDTQYF. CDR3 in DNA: TGCGCCAGCAATAGGGACACAGATACGCAGTATTTT.

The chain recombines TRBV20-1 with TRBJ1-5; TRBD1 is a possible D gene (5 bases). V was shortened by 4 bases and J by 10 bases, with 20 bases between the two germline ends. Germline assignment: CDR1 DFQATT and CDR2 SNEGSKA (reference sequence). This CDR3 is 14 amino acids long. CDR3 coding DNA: TGCAGTGCTACTACGGGGCCGGTGGAAGGTCCCCAGCATTTT. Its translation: CSATTGPVEGPQHF.

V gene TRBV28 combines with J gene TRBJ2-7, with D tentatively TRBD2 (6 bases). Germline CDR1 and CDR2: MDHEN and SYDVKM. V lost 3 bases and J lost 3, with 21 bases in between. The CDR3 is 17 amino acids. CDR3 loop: CASSFFSGSVQVYEQYF. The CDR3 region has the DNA TGTGCCAGCAGTTTTTTCAGCGGGTCTGTCCAGGTCTACGAGCAGTACTTC.

CDR3 bases: TGTGCCAGCAGTTCGGGGACTAGCGGGGGGGCCGTAGAGACCCAGTACTTC. It encodes CASSSGTSGGAVETQYF. The rearrangement uses TRBV12-3 or TRBV12-4 and TRBJ2-5; 16 bases align to TRBD2. The CDR3 runs to 17 residues. The V and J ends lost 4 bases and 4 bases, in that order; junction bases with no gene match: 6.

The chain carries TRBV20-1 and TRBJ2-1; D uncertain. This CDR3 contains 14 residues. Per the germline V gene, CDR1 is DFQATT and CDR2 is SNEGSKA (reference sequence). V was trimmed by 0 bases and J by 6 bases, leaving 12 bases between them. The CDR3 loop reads CSAREMGGTNEQFF. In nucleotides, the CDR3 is TGCAGTGCTAGAGAAATGGGCGGTACCAATGAGCAGTTCTTC.